The 25 T cell receptor beta chains below come from one sample, sequenced in a study of blood T cell repertoires in COVID-19. Measured with immunoSEQ multiplex PCR; TCRdb has only the in-frame clones, and not every one. The sample yields some 20,000 clones, approximately 90% seen once. The sequenced sample was peripheral blood. The origin of the receptors is a man between 65 and 85 years old with acute or convalescent COVID-19.

This rearrangement joins TRBV19 to TRBJ2-1; D perhaps matches TRBD2 (7 bases). Per the germline V gene, CDR1 is LNHDA and CDR2 is SQIVND (reference sequence). The V and J ends lost 3 bases and 4 bases respectively, with 10 bases between them. This CDR3 spans 14 amino acids. CDR3 DNA: TGTGCCAGTAGTATGGGGGGGCGGTACAATGAGCAGTTCTTC. It encodes CASSMGGRYNEQFF.

The chain links TRBV28 to TRBJ2-2; tentative D call: TRBD2 (6 bases). This CDR3 is built from 14 residues. Germline CDR1 MDHEN, CDR2 SYDVKM. V lost 2 bases to trimming and J lost 5 bases, with 9 bases between them. The CDR3 DNA reads TGTGCCAGCAGTTTACCACTAGCAACCGGGGAGCTGTTTTTT. Translated, it gives CASSLPLATGELFF.

This sequence joins TRBV7-2 and TRBJ1-2, with D perhaps TRBD1 (6 bases). Trimming removed 8 bases at V and 5 bases at J, with 21 bases between. CDR3 size: 15 residues. Germline V lookup: CDR1 SGHTA, CDR2 FQGNSA. The CDR3: CASAQYQQGSYGYTF. The CDR3 DNA reads TGTGCCAGCGCCCAGTATCAACAGGGTTCTTATGGCTACACCTTC.

J is TRBJ2-5 and V is TRBV5-4; 9 bases match TRBD1. The CDR3 contains 14 residues. Germline CDR1 and CDR2: SGHNT and YYREEE (reference sequence). J gave up 2 bases and V 4 bases, and 3 bases lay outside the gene matches. CDR3 amino acids: CASSPGTGQETQYF. DNA of the CDR3: TGTGCCAGCAGCCCCGGGACAGGGCAAGAGACCCAGTACTTC.

V gene TRBV18 combines with J gene TRBJ1-5; possibly TRBD1 for D (5 bases). Germline V gives CDR1 KGHSH, CDR2 LQKENI. This CDR3 has 14 residues. The germline V and J ends were trimmed by 1 base and 4 bases, with 8 bases remaining between them. The CDR3: CASSPLAGNQPQHF. The DNA for the CDR3 is TGTGCCAGCTCACCACTTGCAGGGAATCAGCCCCAGCATTTT.

The V gene is TRBV6-2 or TRBV6-3, the J gene TRBJ2-1; 9 nucleotides agree with TRBD1. The ends lost 5 bases at V and 6 bases at J; junction bases unmatched: 2. The CDR3 runs 13 residues. Germline V lookup: CDR1 MNHEY, CDR2 SVGEGT. CDR3 in DNA: TGTGCCAGCAGTCCGACAGGGGGCAATGAGCAGTTCTTC. As protein: CASSPTGGNEQFF.

This rearrangement joins TRBV9 to TRBJ2-7; 10 nucleotides agree with TRBD2. CDR1 and CDR2 from the germline V gene are SGDLS and YYNGEE. The length of the CDR3 is 15 residues. The V segment lost 3 bases and the J segment 4 bases; nucleotides outside the gene matches: 7. For the CDR3, the DNA is TGTGCCAGCAGCGAAGCGGGAGGGGGGCCATACGAGCAGTACTTC. Translation gives CASSEAGGGPYEQYF.

The CDR3 DNA reads TGTGCCATCAGTGAGTACGACAGGGGAATAGGGCAGTACTTC. It encodes CAISEYDRGIGQYF. This rearrangement joins TRBV10-3 to TRBJ2-7; TRBD1 aligns across 8 bases. Germline values: CDR1 ENHRY, CDR2 SYGVKD. The CDR3 has 14 amino acids. V trimming: 1 base; J trimming: 9 bases; junction bases outside the gene matches: 8.

The genes are TRBV6-4 and TRBJ2-6, with 9 nucleotides matching TRBD2. Germline CDR1 reads MRHNA; CDR2 reads SNTAGT. The CDR3 covers 18 residues. With 0 bases clipped from V and 0 bases from J, the junction kept 3 bases outside the gene matches. The CDR3 nucleotides are TGTGCCAGCAGTGACTCCATAGCGGGAGTCTCTGGGGCCAACGTCCTGACTTTC. Its translation is CASSDSIAGVSGANVLTF.

This chain connects TRBV5-1 to TRBJ1-3; D gene unclear. V was shortened by 4 bases and J by 0 bases, with 11 bases between the two germline ends. The CDR3 has 15 residues. Germline-derived CDR1 and CDR2 are SGHRS and YFSETQ. CDR3 coding DNA: TGCGCCAGCAGCAGCGGACCGGACTCTGGAAACACCATATATTTT. It specifies CASSSGPDSGNTIYF.

This rearrangement joins TRBV24-1 to TRBJ2-2; TRBD2 matches 12 bases. Trimming at V came to 4 bases and at J to 6 bases, leaving 14 bases not matched to a gene. CDR3 size: 19 residues. Germline values: CDR1 KGHDR, CDR2 SFDVKD. The CDR3 is CATSENRGRLAGDSGELFF. For the CDR3, the DNA is TGTGCCACCAGTGAAAACAGGGGGCGACTAGCGGGAGACTCCGGGGAGCTGTTTTTT.

The V and J genes are TRBV6-5 and TRBJ1-2, with D tentatively TRBD1 (5 bases). The CDR3 contains 15 residues. CDR1 and CDR2 (germline): MNHEY, SVGAGI. Trimming stripped 5 bases from V and 3 bases from J, with 16 bases between. The CDR3, as DNA: TGTGCCAGCAGTACGACGGGGTCGGGGGACTATGGCTACACCTTC. Amino acids: CASSTTGSGDYGYTF.

On this clone: Mismatch with germline at one junction end may stem from a read error. The chain is built from TRBV7-7 and TRBJ2-7; 8 bases fit TRBD1. In germline, CDR1 is SSHAT, CDR2 FNYEAQ (reference sequence). The CDR3 consists of 13 residues. CDR3 DNA: TGTGCTAGCAGCGTGGACAGGGACCACGAGCAGTACTTC. Protein: CASSVDRDHEQYF.

The gene calls are TRBV5-6 and TRBJ1-2, with TRBD1 identical over 9 bases. This CDR3 is 16 amino acids long. The germline V gene has CDR1 SGHDT and CDR2 YYEEEE. V trimming: 4 bases; J trimming: 6 bases; junction bases outside the gene matches: 13. The CDR3 loop is CASSPLRGQGVNGYTF. CDR3 DNA sequence: TGTGCCAGCAGCCCCCTTCGGGGACAGGGTGTAAATGGCTACACCTTC.

The chain combines TRBV7-2 with TRBJ2-1, with D perhaps matching TRBD1 (6 bases). Germline CDR1 SGHTA, CDR2 FQGNSA. V was pared by 5 bases and J by 0 bases, with 11 bases between. This CDR3 has 15 amino acids. The CDR3 protein is CASSQDRSSYNEQFF. For the CDR3, the DNA is TGTGCCAGCAGCCAGGACAGAAGCTCCTACAATGAGCAGTTCTTC.

The genes are TRBV11-3 and TRBJ2-2; D is perhaps TRBD2 (5 bases). V lost 6 bases to trimming and J lost 6 bases, with 14 bases between them. The CDR3 totals 14 residues. The germline V gene encodes CDR1 SGHNT and CDR2 YENEEA. The CDR3 protein is CASSRRSESGELFF. CDR3 bases: TGTGCCAGCAGTCGGCGTAGCGAATCCGGGGAGCTGTTTTTT.

This clone has just one count. The gene calls are TRBV20-1 and TRBJ2-5, with D possibly matching TRBD2 (6 bases). V lost 3 bases, J lost 5 bases, and 19 bases lay in between. The CDR3 totals 15 residues. Per germline, CDR1 DFQATT and CDR2 SNEGSKA (reference sequence). The CDR3 loop is CSASSRSGLRETQYF. The CDR3 DNA sequence: TGCAGTGCTAGTTCTCGCTCCGGACTACGGGAGACCCAGTACTTC.

The chain combines TRBV7-2 with TRBJ2-7; weak D call: TRBD2 (6 bases). Germline-derived CDR1 and CDR2 are SGHTA and FQGNSA. V lost 1 base to trimming and J lost 6 bases, with 13 bases between them. The CDR3 consists of 14 residues. CDR3 sequence (DNA): TGTGCCAGCAGCTTAGGGTATAGCGGCGGCGAGCAGTACTTC. It translates to CASSLGYSGGEQYF.

This clone has just one count. The chain combines TRBV18 with TRBJ1-5, with no clear D. CDR3 length: 13 amino acids. Trimming shortened V by 2 bases and J by 2 bases, and 4 bases separated the two germline ends. Germline loops: CDR1 KGHSH, CDR2 LQKENI. CDR3: CASSPAGNQPQHF. In DNA form, the CDR3 reads TGTGCCAGCTCACCAGCAGGCAATCAGCCCCAGCATTTT.

This rearrangement joins TRBV7-2 to TRBJ2-7; D is unresolved. Germline values: CDR1 SGHTA, CDR2 FQGNSA. The CDR3 is 14 amino acids. Trimming left V 5 bases short and J 3 bases short, with 14 bases between. CDR3 protein: CASSETLTGYEQYF. CDR3 DNA sequence: TGTGCCAGCAGCGAAACCCTGACTGGCTACGAGCAGTACTTC.

This chain connects TRBV7-9 to TRBJ1-2; a weak D match, TRBD1 (6 bases). Germline loops: CDR1 SEHNR, CDR2 FQNEAQ (reference sequence). Trimming cost V 3 bases and J 3 bases, with 11 bases left between them. This CDR3 comprises 14 residues. The CDR3 is CASSFLQGYYGYTF. The DNA of the CDR3 is TGTGCCAGCAGCTTTTTACAGGGCTACTATGGCTACACCTTC.

The chain couples TRBV2 to TRBJ2-7, with 9 bases aligning to TRBD1. Germline CDR1 SNHLY, CDR2 FYNNEI. V was clipped by 9 bases and J by 4 bases; unmatched bases: 7. CDR3 length equals 13 residues. CDR3 DNA: TGTGCCAGTCGGGACAGGGAACGGTACGAGCAGTACTTC. This gives the protein CASRDRERYEQYF.

The chain is built from TRBV4-1 and TRBJ1-1; TRBD1 matches 7 bases. This CDR3 region has 19 residues. Germline CDR1 MGHRA, CDR2 YSYEKL. Trimming removed 2 bases from V and 3 bases from J; junction bases left unmatched: 18. The CDR3 is CASSQLTTGFNSLDTEAFF. CDR3 nucleotides: TGCGCCAGCAGCCAATTAACGACAGGGTTTAACTCCTTGGACACTGAAGCTTTCTTT.

This sequence joins TRBV5-1 and TRBJ1-1; weak D call: TRBD1 (6 bases). V dropped 1 base and J dropped 1 base, with 8 bases sitting between them. This CDR3 has 14 amino acids. Per the germline V gene, CDR1 is SGHRS and CDR2 is YFSETQ. CDR3 protein: CASSLLGGNTEAFF. CDR3 bases: TGCGCCAGCAGCTTGTTAGGGGGGAACACTGAAGCTTTCTTT.

The J gene is TRBJ2-2, the V gene TRBV7-3, with D perhaps TRBD2 (6 bases). Between the trimmed V and J ends, which lost 5 bases and 1 base, there was a span of 11 bases. This CDR3 comprises 15 residues. CDR1 and CDR2 from the germline V gene are SGHTA and FQGTGA. CDR3 sequence (DNA): TGTGCCAGCAGCCTCATGGGGGGGAACACCGGGGAGCTGTTTTTT. Translated, it gives CASSLMGGNTGELFF.